This T cell receptor (beta chain) derives from a study of T-cell reconstitution after alpha-beta-depleted transplantation in children. Unique molecular identifiers tagged the TCRbeta library. TCRdb ran MiXCR on the PCR reads and lists one entry per CDR3 protein. The table lists more than 500,000 distinct CDR3 sequences, roughly an eighth of them singletons. The germline gives CDR1 SGDLS, CDR2 YYNGEE. The CDR3 spans 15 residues. Trimming removed 0 bases from V and 2 bases from J; junction bases left unmatched: 3. This chain connects TRBV9 to TRBJ2-3, with 7 bases aligning to TRBD2. This TCR derives from a female patient between 2 and 15 years old who had a stem cell transplant for aplastic anemia, so the T cells may come from the graft donor. Material: PBMCs, mostly from graft donor cells, obtained 180 days after TCRalphabeta/CD19-depleted stem cell transplant. The CDR3 loop is CASSVEAGFTDTQYF. Here the CDR3 DNA reads TGTGCCAGCAGCGTAGAAGCGGGATTCACAGATACGCAGTATTTT.